This entry is about one TCR beta chain. Its antigen is not known. Repertoires were generated with immunoSEQ multiplex PCR, while TCRdb's copy carries only in-frame clones and drops some. The sample records about 20,000 clones, 80% to 95% being singletons. These data are taken from a study of STAT3 mutations in large granular lymphocyte leukemia. General observations from the study: Some patients had persisting codominant clonotypes that could mask small clones. At least one immunodominant TCR beta clonotype appeared in every T-cell large granular lymphocyte leukemia patient.

The CDR3 length is 18 residues. Germline V gives CDR1 MDHEN, CDR2 SYDVKM. V trimming: 2 bases; J trimming: 7 bases; junction bases outside the gene matches: 12. The sequence was obtained from a man aged 55-75 years with T-cell large granular lymphocyte leukemia. Some clones in this sample may be carry-over from other donors' samples. The chain has TRBV28 and TRBJ2-7, with TRBD2 identical over 15 bases. The material sequenced was peripheral blood mononuclear cells. For the CDR3, the DNA is TGTGCCAGCAGTTTAAGGATCGGGGTGGGGACTAGCGGGAGGGAGCAGTACTTC. As protein: CASSLRIGVGTSGREQYF.